This T cell receptor beta chain was retrieved from a study of memory CD8 T cells in hepatitis C reinfection. Assay used: immunoSEQ multiplex PCR; TCRdb lists only in-frame clones, some missing. The table lists 44,000 or so clones, around nine tenths of them singletons. The V end lost 1 base, the J end lost 6 bases, and 15 bases lay between the germline ends. Germline V CDR1 and CDR2: SGHRS, YFSETQ. The CDR3 spans 15 residues. Documented time point: peak reinfection, 3 to 8 weeks after reinfection detection. TCR sequencing was done directly ex vivo on sorted cells, without expansion in vitro. Donors were people who inject drugs in the Montreal HEPCO cohort.

This TCR was sampled from a man between 18 and 35 years old with hepatitis C virus infection. The rearrangement joins TRBV5-1 to TRBJ2-3; weak D call: TRBD2 (5 bases). What was sequenced was naive CD8+ T cells sorted from blood. The CDR3 DNA follows: TGCGCCAGCAGCTTGCAGGACTCCCCTGGGGATACGCAGTATTTT. Translating it yields CASSLQDSPGDTQYF.